The 18 T cell receptor beta chains presented below share a single source sample, sequenced in a study of shared clonotypes between healthy human individuals. The data were produced by immunoSEQ multiplex PCR, yet TCRdb's version contains in-frame clones alone and is incomplete. The sample lists 1,400,000 or so clones; 97% to 99% were seen once. Sequenced sample: naive CD4+ T cells sorted from blood. Subset indicated: CD45RA+ positively selected. These receptors were taken from a man younger than 40 in good health.

This rearrangement joins TRBV13 to TRBJ2-7; no clear D. The CDR3 has 14 amino acids. The germline V gene has CDR1 PRHDT and CDR2 FYEKMQ (reference sequence). Trimming shortened V by 2 bases and J by 1 base, and 9 bases separated the two germline ends. In DNA form, the CDR3 reads TGTGCCAGCAGCTTAATGGGTCCGTCCTACGAGCAGTACTTC. Protein product: CASSLMGPSYEQYF.

V usage is TRBV6-5 and J usage is TRBJ2-1; possibly TRBD1 for D (6 bases). The germline CDR1 and CDR2 sequences are MNHEY and SVGAGI. V was trimmed by 8 bases and J by 5 bases, leaving 16 bases between them. The CDR3 has 14 amino acids. The CDR3 reads CASAVNRVNNEQFF. The CDR3 region has the DNA TGTGCCAGCGCCGTTAACAGGGTGAACAATGAGCAGTTCTTC.

The chain carries TRBV5-6 and TRBJ1-1, with 7 bases fitting TRBD1. After removal of 4 bases from V and 5 bases from J, the junction contained 8 bases not matched to a gene. Looked up from germline, CDR1 is SGHDT and CDR2 is YYEEEE. This CDR3 has 14 amino acids. The CDR3 loop reads CASSLPTGTTEAFF. The CDR3 nucleotides are TGTGCCAGCAGCCTTCCGACAGGGACGACTGAAGCTTTCTTT.

The genes are TRBV28 and TRBJ2-7, with D uncertain. CDR3 length: 12 residues. V was trimmed by 6 bases and J by 0 bases, leaving 6 bases between them. Germline lookup yields CDR1 MDHEN and CDR2 SYDVKM. CDR3 sequence: CASRRTSYEQYF. CDR3 nucleotide sequence: TGTGCCAGCAGACGTACCTCCTACGAGCAGTACTTC.

V and J are TRBV10-3 and TRBJ2-2, with D perhaps matching TRBD2 (6 bases). Deletions cut 7 bases from V and 3 bases from J, with 9 bases between. The CDR3 is 13 residues long. Germline CDR1 ENHRY, CDR2 SYGVKD. CDR3 in DNA: TGTGCCATCATGCGGGAACACACCGGGGAGCTGTTTTTT. It specifies CAIMREHTGELFF.

CDR3 coding DNA: TGTGCCACCAGCAGAGATTTGACGGACTCCTACGAGCAGTACTTC. As protein: CATSRDLTDSYEQYF. The chain carries TRBV15 and TRBJ2-7; D remains unclear. The CDR3 is 15 residues long. The germline V gene has CDR1 LNHNV and CDR2 YYDKDF (reference sequence). Trimming stripped 0 bases from V and 0 bases from J, with 9 bases between.

V gene TRBV6-1 combines with J gene TRBJ1-5; D remains unclear. Germline V CDR1 and CDR2: MNHNS, SASEGT. The CDR3 loop spans 16 amino acids. V shed 0 bases and J shed 3 bases, with 12 bases lying between them. The CDR3 spells CASSEAVSGFNQPQHF. The CDR3 DNA reads as TGTGCCAGCAGTGAAGCGGTTTCAGGTTTCAATCAGCCCCAGCATTTT.

The V and J genes are TRBV19 and TRBJ2-2, with 9 bases matching TRBD2. The CDR3 is 15 residues long. The trim removed 6 bases at V and 2 bases at J, leaving 4 bases unmatched. The V gene's germline CDR1 is LNHDA and CDR2 SQIVND (reference sequence). In DNA, the CDR3 is TGTGCCAGTAGGGGACTAGCTAAAAACACCGGGGAGCTGTTTTTT. Translated: CASRGLAKNTGELFF.

The gene calls are TRBV15 and TRBJ1-1, with D uncertain. V shed 1 base and J shed 1 base, with 10 bases lying between them. CDR3 length: 15 amino acids. CDR1 and CDR2 (germline): LNHNV, YYDKDF (reference sequence). The CDR3 loop reads CATSRVPEGNTEAFF. As DNA, the CDR3 is TGTGCCACCAGCAGAGTCCCCGAGGGGAACACTGAAGCTTTCTTT.

On this clone: The same CDR3 arises from other DNA sequences in this sample as well. The chain joins TRBV7-6 to TRBJ2-7; D possibly corresponds to TRBD1 (5 bases). V was shortened by 0 bases and J by 3 bases, with 9 bases between the two germline ends. Germline V gives CDR1 SGHVS, CDR2 FNYEAQ. The CDR3 sequence is 14 residues long. Written as DNA, the CDR3 is TGTGCCAGCAGCTTAGCGCAGGGTTTCTACGAGCAGTACTTC. Translating it yields CASSLAQGFYEQYF.

This clone was observed many times. The rearrangement uses TRBV5-5 and TRBJ2-7; tentative D call: TRBD1 (6 bases). The CDR3 is 14 residues long. V lost 5 bases and J 5 bases, leaving 17 bases between the germline ends. The V gene's germline CDR1 is SGHKS and CDR2 YYEKEE (reference sequence). The CDR3 loop is CASRGFVSGDEQYF. The DNA for the CDR3 is TGTGCCAGCAGGGGGTTTGTCTCAGGGGACGAGCAGTACTTC.

The rearrangement links TRBV6-5 to TRBJ1-1; possibly TRBD1 for D (5 bases). Germline-derived CDR1 and CDR2 are MNHEY and SVGAGI. This CDR3 spans 15 amino acids. V lost 2 bases to trimming and J lost 0 bases, with 10 bases between them. The CDR3 here is CASSYQGAMNTEAFF. For the CDR3, the DNA is TGTGCCAGCAGTTACCAGGGCGCGATGAACACTGAAGCTTTCTTT.

This sequence joins TRBV4-1 and TRBJ2-3; no reliable D call. Deletions cut 0 bases from V and 5 bases from J, with 12 bases between. The germline CDR1 and CDR2 sequences are MGHRA and YSYEKL. The CDR3 runs 15 residues. The CDR3 bases are TGCGCCAGCAGCCAAGATAACAGATGGGGAGATACGCAGTATTTT. It encodes CASSQDNRWGDTQYF.

The rearrangement links TRBV5-1 to TRBJ2-1; 11 bases align to TRBD1. CDR3 length equals 14 residues. V dropped 4 bases and J dropped 7; count of bases not matched to a gene: 4. In germline, CDR1 is SGHRS, CDR2 YFSETQ. The CDR3 nucleotides are TGCGCCAGCAGCGCCGGGACAGGGGGTAATGAGCAGTTCTTC. Translating it yields CASSAGTGGNEQFF.

The J gene is TRBJ2-4, the V gene TRBV12-1; the D call in the table, TRBD1, was not verified against the DNA. TRBV12-1 is designated a pseudogene. The CDR3 has 17 residues. The CDR3 nucleotides are TGTGCCAGCAGCTCACGACAAGCCCTTGTAGCCAAAAACATTCAGTACTTC. Translating gives CASSSRQALVAKNIQYF.

This chain joins TRBV5-5 and TRBJ2-2; the D gene is possibly TRBD2 (6 bases). The length of the CDR3 is 16 residues. Germline V lookup: CDR1 SGHKS, CDR2 YYEKEE (reference sequence). V was trimmed by 0 bases and J by 1 base, leaving 10 bases between them. DNA for the CDR3: TGTGCCAGCAGCTTGGTTCCTAGCGTGAACACCGGGGAGCTGTTTTTT. This translates into CASSLVPSVNTGELFF.

The V call is TRBV5-1, the J call TRBJ2-2, with D tentatively TRBD1 (6 bases). Germline values: CDR1 SGHRS, CDR2 YFSETQ. The V end was cut by 0 bases, the J end by 6 bases, with 12 bases between. CDR3 length: 15 residues. The CDR3 reads CASSLATGLAGELFF. The CDR3 DNA sequence: TGCGCCAGCAGCTTGGCAACAGGGCTGGCCGGGGAGCTGTTTTTT.

The chain links TRBV7-2 to TRBJ2-5; D not resolved. The CDR3 spans 12 residues. Germline CDR1 SGHTA, CDR2 FQGNSA. Trimming took off 5 bases at V and 4 bases at J, with 8 bases between the two ends. In DNA form, the CDR3 reads TGTGCCAGCAGCCGCCCGACAGAGACCCAGTACTTC. Translation gives CASSRPTETQYF.